The T cell receptor (beta chain) described here comes from a study of regulatory T cells in long-lasting Graves disease. Study-level information: The study counted Graves' disease as persistent given over 5 years of antithyroid drugs and positive TSH receptor antibodies. Study results and caveats: Patients with persistent disease showed a bias toward TRBV28, TRBJ1-2 and TRBJ2-5. Persistent Graves' patients showed reduced TCR diversity versus newly diagnosed patients.

Time point: persistent/refractory GD, antithyroid drugs over 5 years with positive TRAb. Researchers made the TCR library from RNA that was extracted from PBMCs. Peripheral blood, around 9.4 milliliters of it, was drawn into EDTA tubes. This clonotype was recorded many times. Its target is unknown. V gave up 0 bases and J gave up 2 bases, with 8 bases separating them. Germline V gives CDR1 LNHNV, CDR2 YYDKDF (reference sequence). CDR3 size: 14 residues. In building TCR beta libraries, iRepertoire HTBI primers were used together with Arm-PCR of CDR3 regions. TCRdb processed the multiplex PCR reads anew with MiXCR; each CDR3 protein has one entry. This sample has around 400,000 distinct CDR3 sequences, with about 21% found just once.

J is TRBJ2-7 and V is TRBV15; D remains ambiguous. This receptor was identified in a female donor with Graves disease. The starting material was peripheral blood mononuclear cells (PBMCs), obtained when the disease was refractory, from a patient treated with antithyroid drugs. CDR3 protein: CATSREGPPYEQYF. The DNA of the CDR3 is TGTGCCACCAGCAGAGAAGGACCGCCCTACGAGCAGTACTTC.